A single sample is the source of the 20 T cell receptor beta chains below, sequenced in a study of CD8 T cells in ankylosing spondylitis (dated by TCRdb to about 2017). Library creation used 5' RACE. TCRdb names Illumina HiSeq 2500 as the instrument used. TCRdb cleaned the public reads at Q25 with fastp, built clones with MiXCR and kept in-frame beta chains. Rows are unified per CDR3 protein, each entry keeping the most common DNA and genes. Across this sample there are about 220,000 distinct CDR3 sequences, with roughly 25% seen only once. The ten most abundant clones make up more than 6.5% of the sample. Sequencing used blood, either unsorted or a sorted T cell fraction (not recorded which). These receptor sequences come from a male donor with ankylosing spondylitis or in good health (not recorded which).

A few counts support this clonotype. This sequence joins TRBV2 and TRBJ2-1; 15 bases agree with TRBD2. This CDR3 has 15 amino acids. Trimming cost V 5 bases and J 8 bases; bases outside gene matches: 4. Germline CDR1 SNHLY, CDR2 FYNNEI. The CDR3 sequence is CASSWTSGRADEQFF. The CDR3, as DNA: TGTGCCAGCAGTTGGACTAGCGGGAGGGCCGATGAGCAGTTCTTC. The whole variable domain, filled in from reference TRBV2 and TRBJ2-1, reads EPEVTQTPSHQVTQMGQEVILRCVPISNHLYFYWYRQILGQKVEFLVSFYNNEISEKSEIFDDQFSVERPDGSNFTLKIRSTKLEDSAMYFCASSWTSGRADEQFFGPGTRLTVL.

This chain joins TRBV4-2 and TRBJ2-3, with TRBD2 as a possible D gene (5 bases). The CDR3 runs to 15 residues. The germline gives CDR1 LGHNA, CDR2 YNFKEQ. V was shortened by 1 base and J by 4 bases, with 12 bases between the two germline ends. The DNA of the CDR3 is TGTGCCAGCAGCCAAGGAGGGAGTAGGGCAGATACGCAGTATTTT. It is translated as CASSQGGSRADTQYF.

This clonotype was seen just once. This rearrangement joins TRBV7-6 to TRBJ2-2; a weak D match, TRBD2 (5 bases). Per the germline V gene, CDR1 is SGHVS and CDR2 is FNYEAQ. The V gene lost 2 bases and the J gene lost 2 bases, with 12 bases spanning the gap. The CDR3 runs 16 residues. Here the CDR3 DNA reads TGTGCCAGCAGCTTATCCTGGACTCCCAACACCGGGGAGCTGTTTTTT. The encoded protein is CASSLSWTPNTGELFF.

The J gene is TRBJ2-5, the V gene TRBV29-1; TRBD1 might be the D (5 bases). CDR3 length: 12 residues. In germline, CDR1 is SQVTM, CDR2 ANQGSEA. Trimming shortened V by 6 bases and J by 4 bases, and 12 bases separated the two germline ends. In nucleotides, the CDR3 is TGCAGCGTCGCTGCAGGGTTAGAGACCCAGTACTTC. This codes for CSVAAGLETQYF.

To note about this clonotype: A clone one base away is much larger, so this may be a read error. V gene TRBV6-2 or TRBV6-3 combines with J gene TRBJ2-1, with 13 bases fitting TRBD2. V was pared by 8 bases and J by 6 bases, with 10 bases of the junction left unmatched. Germline V lookup: CDR1 MNHEY, CDR2 SVGEGT. This CDR3 is built from 16 residues. The CDR3 DNA follows: TGTGCCAGCGGTTCTCCGACTAGCGGGAGGTTCAATGAGCAGTTCTTC. Its protein product is CASGSPTSGRFNEQFF.

This clonotype was detected many times. This chain joins TRBV20-1 and TRBJ2-3, with D perhaps matching TRBD1 (5 bases). The CDR3 is 15 residues long. Germline V CDR1 and CDR2: DFQATT, SNEGSKA (reference sequence). Trimming took 4 bases from V and 3 from J, leaving 17 bases between them. CDR3 region: CSANWGEKKTDTQYF. The CDR3 bases are TGCAGTGCTAACTGGGGCGAGAAAAAGACAGATACGCAGTATTTT.

This clonotype showed up many times. This chain joins TRBV7-2 and TRBJ1-1; tentative D call: TRBD1 (5 bases). Trimming removed 4 bases at V and 4 bases at J, with 10 bases between. This CDR3 is 13 amino acids long. CDR1 SGHTA and CDR2 FQGNSA come from the germline V gene. The CDR3 reads CASSWVGGTEAFF. The CDR3 nucleotides read TGTGCCAGCAGCTGGGTGGGGGGCACTGAAGCTTTCTTT.

At least ten counts were recorded for this clonotype. This chain joins TRBV6-1 and TRBJ1-1; D remains unclear. This CDR3 has 16 residues. Germline assignment: CDR1 MNHNS and CDR2 SASEGT. V was pared by 6 bases and J by 5 bases, with 22 bases between. The CDR3 here is CASRHNRGEGRTEAFF. CDR3 DNA sequence: TGTGCCAGCAGACACAACCGGGGTGAGGGTCGAACTGAAGCTTTCTTT.

This clonotype was seen repeatedly, ten times or more. The chain has TRBV29-1 and TRBJ2-7, with a weak D call TRBD1 (6 bases). This CDR3 contains 11 residues. Trimming took 4 bases from V and 3 from J, leaving 7 bases between them. Per the germline V gene, CDR1 is SQVTM and CDR2 is ANQGSEA. The CDR3 loop is CSVVDSYEQYF. CDR3 bases: TGCAGCGTTGTGGACAGCTACGAGCAGTACTTC.

This clonotype was counted many times. This chain connects TRBV12-3 or TRBV12-4 to TRBJ2-3; tentative D call: TRBD1 (6 bases). V lost 6 bases to trimming and J lost 2 bases, with 15 bases between them. The CDR3 spans 15 residues. CDR3 protein: CASSRDRRYTDTQYF. In nucleotides, the CDR3 is TGTGCCAGCAGCCGCGACAGGAGATACACAGATACGCAGTATTTT.

The V call is TRBV20-1, the J call TRBJ2-1, with 8 bases fitting TRBD2. Germline CDR1 DFQATT, CDR2 SNEGSKA (reference sequence). The CDR3 covers 14 residues. V shed 3 bases and J 6 bases; nucleotides not matched to a gene: 7. The CDR3 here is CSARAGGAFNEQFF. The CDR3 DNA sequence: TGCAGTGCTAGGGCGGGGGGTGCCTTCAATGAGCAGTTCTTC.

The chain joins TRBV7-8 to TRBJ2-7; 7 nucleotides align to TRBD1. V was pared by 2 bases and J by 0 bases, with 1 base of the junction left unmatched. Germline V CDR1 and CDR2: SGHVS, FQNEAQ. This CDR3 has 14 amino acids. CDR3 amino acids: CASSLRGPSYEQYF. The CDR3 region has the DNA TGTGCCAGCAGCTTAAGGGGGCCCTCCTACGAGCAGTACTTC.

The rearrangement uses TRBV5-5 and TRBJ2-5; 8 bases are shared with TRBD1. The CDR3 loop spans 15 amino acids. The germline gives CDR1 SGHKS, CDR2 YYEKEE (reference sequence). J gave up 5 bases and V 1 base, and 7 bases lay outside the gene matches. DNA of the CDR3: TGTGCCAGCAGCTTGTTGGGACAGGCGATGGAGACCCAGTACTTC. Translated: CASSLLGQAMETQYF.

The chain joins TRBV5-1 to TRBJ2-1; a weak D match, TRBD2 (6 bases). CDR1 SGHRS and CDR2 YFSETQ come from the germline V gene. With 7 bases removed from V and 2 bases from J, the gap between germline ends came to 16 bases. The CDR3 is 15 residues long. CDR3: CASGVMEGTYNEQFF. CDR3 DNA sequence: TGCGCCAGCGGAGTGATGGAGGGAACCTACAATGAGCAGTTCTTC.

The sample holds many counts of this clonotype. The V call is TRBV12-3 or TRBV12-4, the J call TRBJ2-7; perhaps TRBD1 as D (6 bases). The CDR3 sequence is 15 residues long. V was clipped by 6 bases and J by 1 base, with 16 bases between them. CDR3 sequence (DNA): TGTGCCAGCAGCCACAGGACAGCAGCATCCTACGAGCAGTACTTC. Protein sequence: CASSHRTAASYEQYF.

This clonotype was seen ten or more times. This sequence joins TRBV6-1 and TRBJ1-2; TRBD1 matches at 8 bases. Germline V gene lookup returns CDR1 MNHNS and CDR2 SASEGT. This CDR3 contains 15 residues. Trimming at V came to 7 bases and at J to 7 bases, leaving 14 bases not matched to a gene. The DNA for the CDR3 is TGTGCCAGCACCCACCCTCGACAGGGGTCGTTTGGCTACACCTTC. As protein: CASTHPRQGSFGYTF.

This clonotype was counted many times. The J gene is TRBJ1-6, the V gene TRBV9; unclear D gene. Germline V gene lookup returns CDR1 SGDLS and CDR2 YYNGEE. This CDR3 is built from 13 residues. V lost 0 bases, J lost 10 bases, and 8 bases lay in between. The CDR3 here is CASSVDVESPLHF. CDR3 in DNA: TGTGCCAGCAGCGTAGATGTTGAGTCACCCCTCCACTTT.

This clonotype was counted many times. The chain carries TRBV5-1 and TRBJ2-7, with 14 nucleotides matching TRBD2. The CDR3 extends over 15 amino acids. V lost 4 bases and J lost 2; bases outside the gene matches: 2. Germline V gene lookup returns CDR1 SGHRS and CDR2 YFSETQ. The DNA of the CDR3 is TGCGCCAGCAGCCGGACTAGCGGGAGGCCCTACGAGCAGTACTTC. It codes for CASSRTSGRPYEQYF.

Many counts were recorded for this clonotype. One junction end disagrees with the germline gene, perhaps due to a read error. The chain uses TRBV10-3 and TRBJ2-5, with TRBD2 as a possible D gene (6 bases). Germline CDR1 ENHRY, CDR2 SYGVKD. The CDR3 consists of 13 residues. CDR3 amino acids: CANAGGFGETQHF. Here the CDR3 DNA reads TGTGCCAACGCCGGGGGATTCGGAGAGACCCAGCACTTC.

The chain carries TRBV24-1 and TRBJ2-3; D could derive from TRBD1 or TRBD2 (6 bases each). The CDR3 is made up of 13 amino acids. V lost 9 bases to trimming and J lost 2 bases, with 11 bases between them. Germline V lookup: CDR1 KGHDR, CDR2 SFDVKD. The CDR3 region has the DNA TGTGCCACCGCCGGGGGCGCCACAGATACGCAGTATTTT. The encoded protein is CATAGGATDTQYF.